This TCR beta chain emerged from a study of T cells in Graves' hyperthyroidism and ophthalmopathy (dated by TCRdb to 2018 to 2020). Some background on the complete study: Peripheral blood samples were taken at initial diagnosis, before any treatment was given. TCR V-J signatures able to tell the groups apart were searched for in a discovery cohort of some 100 patients, of whom 40 to 45 had Graves' ophthalmopathy and around 58 had stable Graves' hyperthyroidism. In six Graves' hyperthyroidism patients, the study also compared T-cell repertoires from thyroid tissue with T-cell repertoires from blood. The paper reports TCR Vbeta CDR3 sequencing of over 120 peripheral blood samples: approximately 43 ophthalmopathy, about 75 hyperthyroidism and 17 progressor patients. For training and testing, the roughly 97 patients in the discovery cohort were randomly divided in a 7:3 ratio. Whether ophthalmopathy could be predicted prospectively was tested in an independent validation cohort made up of approximately 19 hyperthyroidism patients plus 17 patients who later progressed to ophthalmopathy. After sampling, hyperthyroidism patients received methimazole starting at 30 mg daily, and ophthalmopathy patients received high-dose intravenous methylprednisolone. On the study overall, not on this receptor specifically: In validation, progression to ophthalmopathy was predicted by the model with approximately 67% sensitivity and under 85% specificity, a median of roughly six months before onset. No statistical method was used to set the sample size in advance, and investigators knew the group allocation. A 13 V-J signature model separated ophthalmopathy from stable hyperthyroidism, with 87.88% sensitivity and around 84% specificity in cross-validation and 80%/75% in testing. Most expanded thyroid clonotypes (frequency above 0.001) were also detected in blood, suggesting blood repertoires may reflect thyroid immune responses.

The TCR beta CDR3 regions were amplified from the RNA transcripts. A first-round RT-PCR of the TCR CDR3 used the HTBI primer set with the Qiagen OneStep RT-PCR kit. The libraries were constructed in a second round of multiplex PCR and then size-selected and purified. Sequencing of the libraries was done on an Illumina HiSeq2000 using paired-end 100 bp reads. From the authors' description of their analysis: SOAPnuke was used to process the raw data, with reads discarded if the reads contained adapters or uncalled bases, had a mean Phred below 15, or lacked an exact constant-primer or identifier match. COPE v1.2.5 was used to merge high-quality paired reads, and clonotypes were defined as unique nucleotide sequences. Clonotypes were aligned to IMGT TRBV, TRBD and TRBJ reference segments using MiTCR v1.1. The analysis was restricted to V-J combinations with a frequency above 0.0001, which together covered 99% to 99.2% of the repertoires. A TCS score was defined as the ratio of F50 (clonal expansion) to E x V (chaos), with BLOSUM62-based TCRdist applied between CDR3 peptides within each V-J. Welch's t-statistics and random forest reduced roughly 540 V-J features to 10 to 15, which were used in a naive Bayes classifier (R e1071). The raw public data were reprocessed by TCRdb itself: fastp quality trimming at Q25, MiXCR clonotype calling, in-frame beta chains only. Identical CDR3 protein sequences are pooled into one entry, listed with their most common genes and DNA. The V and J calls follow TCRdb's processing rather than the paper's. Here the sample has more than 350,000 distinct CDR3 sequences; more than 12% occur a single time. In total, the top ten clones hold roughly 21% of the sample.

V is cut back by 8 bases and J by 7 bases, with 15 bases in the junction unmatched. According to the germline V gene, CDR1 reads MDHEN and CDR2 reads SYDVKM. The CDR3 runs 16 amino acids, cysteine and phenylalanine included. Only the CDR3 DNA stays, 48 bases, in frame from base 1. In this sample, this clonotype turned up many times. Its antigen remains undetermined. One base away there is no much larger clone; base qualities are not given. In the ophthalmopathy patients, disease was moderately to severely active, with a Clinical Activity Score of 3 or more, a NOSPECS grade of 4 or more, and a duration of less than 3 months. Patients with uncontrolled infections, other autoimmune diseases, pregnancy or lactation were excluded. Clinical symptoms, serum thyroxine and TRAb, thyroid ultrasound, and orbital computed tomography formed the basis for the diagnoses. PBMCs were separated from approximately 9.9 ml of fresh peripheral blood using Ficoll-Paque density gradient centrifugation. Trizol reagent was used to extract total RNA, and RNA quality was then checked on an Agilent 2100 Bioanalyzer.

The source of this sequence is a woman between 25 and 40 years old with Graves' ophthalmopathy. The receptor chain draws on TRBV28 and TRBJ2-1; TRBD2 lines up with 9 middle nucleotides. Sequencing was carried out using blood. The CDR3 protein sequence reads: CASALAGTIPWNEQFF. The DNA is as follows: TGTGCCAGCGCGCTAGCGGGAACCATTCCTTGGAATGAGCAGTTCTTC. When the CDR3 is completed using the reference TRBV28 and TRBJ2-1 genes on either side, the full variable domain is DVKVTQSSRYLVKRTGEKVFLECVQDMDHENMFWYRQDPGLGLRLIYFSYDVKMKEKGDIPEGYSVSREKKERFSLILESASTNQTSMYLCASALAGTIPWNEQFFGPGTRLTVL.